Presented here are 15 T cell receptor beta chains from one specimen sequenced in a study of T cells in Graves' hyperthyroidism and ophthalmopathy. Amplification of TCR beta CDR3 regions was performed using RNA transcripts as template. HTBI primers were used for first-round RT-PCR of the TCR CDR3. TCRdb used MiXCR to reprocess the multiplex PCR reads, holding one entry per CDR3 protein. The sample records 640,000 or so distinct CDR3 sequences, approximately 15% being singletons. The sample was blood. These TCRs come from a woman in her late teens or twenties with Graves' ophthalmopathy.

This clonotype came up a few times. The CDR3 protein is CASSLQTSNNEQFF. For the CDR3, the DNA is TGTGCCAGCAGTCTCCAGACTAGCAACAATGAGCAGTTCTTC. The rearrangement joins TRBV6-1 to TRBJ2-1; 7 bases fit TRBD2. Germline-derived CDR1 and CDR2 are MNHNS and SASEGT. The CDR3 totals 14 residues. V lost 5 bases to trimming and J lost 5 bases; unmatched junction nucleotides: 6.

This clonotype was observed many times. This chain joins TRBV7-3 and TRBJ2-3; D perhaps matches TRBD2 (6 bases). Germline CDR1 reads SGHTA; CDR2 reads FQGTGA. The CDR3 length is 14 residues. V was shortened by 4 bases and J by 4 bases, with 12 bases between the two germline ends. The CDR3 loop reads CASSSTSPPDTQYF. In nucleotides, the CDR3 is TGTGCCAGCAGCTCAACTAGCCCCCCAGATACGCAGTATTTT.

This clonotype was counted a few times. This chain connects TRBV7-9 to TRBJ1-2; D unclear. This CDR3 region has 13 residues. Germline CDR1 is SEHNR and CDR2 is FQNEAQ (reference sequence). V lost 5 bases, J lost 4 bases, and 11 bases lay in between. CDR3 sequence reads: CASSRRDSYGYTF. In nucleotides, the CDR3 is TGTGCCAGCAGCCGGAGGGATTCCTATGGCTACACCTTC.

This clonotype was recorded many times. This chain links TRBV7-3 with TRBJ2-3; 7 bases agree with TRBD2. The CDR3 totals 15 residues. Germline V CDR1 and CDR2: SGHTA, FQGTGA. The junction had 6 bases not matched to a gene; V was cut back by 2 bases and J by 4 bases. CDR3 sequence reads: CASSLYGRPSDTQYF. CDR3 DNA: TGTGCCAGCAGCTTATACGGGAGGCCCTCAGATACGCAGTATTTT. Full variable domain (missing parts from reference TRBV7-3 and TRBJ2-3): GAGVSQTPSNKVTEKGKYVELRCDPISGHTALYWYRQSLGQGPEFLIYFQGTGAADDSGLPNDRFFAVRPEGSVSTLKIQRTERGDSAVYLCASSLYGRPSDTQYFGPGTRLTVL.

The gene calls are TRBV20-1 and TRBJ2-7; TRBD1 matches 11 bases. The germline CDR1 and CDR2 sequences are DFQATT and SNEGSKA (reference sequence). V was pared by 4 bases and J by 6 bases, with 14 bases of the junction left unmatched. This CDR3 region has 16 residues. CDR3 in amino acids: CSATGQGAGLRGEQYF. The CDR3 bases are TGCAGTGCTACCGGACAGGGGGCTGGCCTTCGGGGCGAGCAGTACTTC.

This clonotype was recorded many times. The chain employs TRBV9 and TRBJ2-3; D not certain. V was cut by 0 bases and J by 6 bases, with 8 bases left in between. Germline lookup yields CDR1 SGDLS and CDR2 YYNGEE. The CDR3 covers 13 residues. The CDR3 here is CASSVDILDTQYF. CDR3 nucleotides: TGTGCCAGCAGCGTAGACATCCTTGATACGCAGTATTTT.

In its sample, this clonotype was seen many times. The V gene is TRBV28, the J gene TRBJ2-2; possibly TRBD2 for D (5 bases). Germline assignment: CDR1 MDHEN and CDR2 SYDVKM. V was cut by 7 bases and J by 4 bases, with 13 bases left in between. This CDR3 comprises 14 residues. CDR3 DNA: TGTGCCAGCATGATCGGAGGTAGCACCGGGGAGCTGTTTTTT. Its translation: CASMIGGSTGELFF. Together with reference TRBV28 and TRBJ2-2, the CDR3 gives the full variable domain: DVKVTQSSRYLVKRTGEKVFLECVQDMDHENMFWYRQDPGLGLRLIYFSYDVKMKEKGDIPEGYSVSREKKERFSLILESASTNQTSMYLCASMIGGSTGELFFGEGSRLTVL.

This clonotype was counted many times. This sequence joins TRBV7-3 and TRBJ2-5; D is ambiguous. The CDR3 is 13 amino acids. Germline V gene lookup returns CDR1 SGHTA and CDR2 FQGTGA. The V and J ends lost 0 bases and 1 base respectively, with 3 bases between them. The CDR3 DNA reads TGTGCCAGCAGCTTAACACCCCAAGAGACCCAGTACTTC. It specifies CASSLTPQETQYF.

This clonotype was detected ten times or more. A much more abundant neighbour one base away suggests this may be a read error. The chain links TRBV7-2 to TRBJ2-7; the match to TRBD2 covers 12 bases. Per germline, CDR1 SGHTA and CDR2 FQGNSA. This CDR3 has 15 residues. Trimming removed 3 bases from V and 2 bases from J; junction bases left unmatched: 2. The CDR3 region is CASSLTSGSTYEQYF. In DNA form, the CDR3 reads TGTGCCAGCAGCTTGACTAGCGGGAGTACCTACGAGCAGTACTTC.

There are many counts of this clonotype. The genes are TRBV18 and TRBJ2-7; TRBD1 agrees at 8 bases. Germline trimming cut 0 bases from V and 2 bases from J; bases unmatched to any gene: 6. CDR1 is KGHSH and CDR2 is LQKENI in the germline V gene. This CDR3 is 16 amino acids long. The chain's CDR3 is CASSPPVGTGPYEQYF. The CDR3 bases are TGTGCCAGCTCACCACCCGTCGGGACAGGACCCTACGAGCAGTACTTC.

This clonotype was counted ten times or more. J is TRBJ2-7 and V is TRBV9, with 7 bases matching TRBD1. The CDR3 covers 14 residues. The junction had 5 bases not matched to a gene; V was cut back by 3 bases and J by 2 bases. Germline V gives CDR1 SGDLS, CDR2 YYNGEE. CDR3 region: CASSATGTAYEQYF. The CDR3 DNA is TGTGCCAGCAGCGCAACAGGGACAGCCTACGAGCAGTACTTC.

Worth noting for this clonotype: A read error may be the cause here, since a much bigger clone is one base away. The rearrangement links TRBV11-3 to TRBJ2-3; TRBD2 aligns across 11 bases. The CDR3 contains 14 residues. Germline V gene lookup returns CDR1 SGHNT and CDR2 YENEEA. The CDR3 spells CTSSRTSGSGTQYF. DNA for the CDR3: TGTACCAGCAGCCGTACTAGCGGGAGTGGTACGCAGTATTTT.

The chain recombines TRBV14 with TRBJ2-6; D gene uncertain. Trimming took 2 bases from V and 3 from J, leaving 5 bases between them. Per the germline V gene, CDR1 is SGHDN and CDR2 is FVKESK. This CDR3 region has 14 residues. The CDR3 DNA follows: TGTGCCAGCAGCCAACAGAGTGGGGCCAACGTCCTGACTTTC. This encodes CASSQQSGANVLTF.

This clonotype has ten or more counts. J is TRBJ1-5 and V is TRBV12-5; TRBD1 matches at 7 bases. The CDR3 consists of 14 residues. Trimming removed 3 bases from V and 6 bases from J; junction bases left unmatched: 5. Germline loops: CDR1 LGHNT, CDR2 FRNRAP. The CDR3 region is CASGLQGGGQPQHF. The DNA for the CDR3 is TGTGCTAGTGGTTTACAAGGGGGCGGTCAGCCCCAGCATTTT. Combining the CDR3 with reference TRBV12-5 and TRBJ1-5 gives the whole variable domain DARVTQTPRHKVTEMGQEVTMRCQPILGHNTVFWYRQTMMQGLELLAYFRNRAPLDDSGMPKDRFSAEMPDATLATLKIQPSEPRDSAVYFCASGLQGGGQPQHFGDGTRLSIL.

The CDR3: CSATTGNTIYF. In DNA, the CDR3 is TGCAGTGCTACAACTGGAAACACCATATATTTT. The chain recombines TRBV20-1 with TRBJ1-3; no reliable D call. The CDR3 sequence is 11 residues long. Per the germline V gene, CDR1 is DFQATT and CDR2 is SNEGSKA (reference sequence). With 4 bases removed from V and 2 bases from J, the gap between germline ends came to 3 bases.